This T cell receptor (beta chain) was recorded in a study of blood T cell repertoires in COVID-19. Study information: Both acute and convalescent COVID-19 samples were obtained from the United States, Italy and Spain. T cells, B-cell-depleted T cells, or PBMCs supplied cDNA or gDNA.

The ends were cut back, 1 base at V and 0 bases at J, with 7 bases in the middle. The germline gives CDR1 SEHNR, CDR2 FQNEAQ (reference sequence). The CDR3 sequence is 16 residues long. This clone was detected only a few times. Authors' analysis steps: Reference gene primer amplification gave estimated nucleated cell counts. Only in-frame clones appear in the TCRdb table, and some are missing; sequencing was by immunoSEQ multiplex PCR. V and J calls and clone size are given by that table; D and trimming were obtained from the DNA. The repertoire includes a few hundred thousand clones, about four fifths of them detected once, and approximately 1.2% sits in the top ten.

This sequence originates from a woman aged 50 to 65 with acute or convalescent COVID-19. The source material was peripheral blood. The chain uses TRBV7-9 and TRBJ2-6; D is ambiguous. The CDR3 spells CASSLGSSSGANVLTF. In DNA form, the CDR3 reads TGTGCCAGCAGCTTAGGTAGCAGCTCTGGGGCCAACGTCCTGACTTTC.